One sample yielded the 13 T cell receptor beta chains listed below, sequenced in a study of CD8+ T cells in alopecia areata. Regarding treatment: oral pan-JAK inhibitor, 5-10 mg twice daily. Investigators isolated RNA and reverse transcribed it into cDNA to act as the sequencing template. Only in-frame clones appear in the TCRdb table, and some are missing; sequencing was by immunoSEQ multiplex PCR. In the table there are about 140,000 clones, roughly 80% of which are singletons. Specimen: CD8+ T cells sorted from blood, collected at week 4, from a patient treated with tofacitinib. The source is a human donor with alopecia areata.

V gene TRBV5-4 combines with J gene TRBJ2-7, with a possible D match to TRBD1 (6 bases). V lost 10 bases and J lost 0, with 14 bases in between. Per the germline V gene, CDR1 is SGHNT and CDR2 is YYREEE (reference sequence). The CDR3 covers 13 residues. The DNA for the CDR3 is TGTGCCGTCCGGGACACCTACTCCTACGAGCAGTACTTC. Translation gives CAVRDTYSYEQYF.

The genes are TRBV14 and TRBJ1-4; tentatively, D is TRBD1 (5 bases). Germline V lookup: CDR1 SGHDN, CDR2 FVKESK. The CDR3 sequence is 15 residues long. Trimming shortened V by 3 bases and J by 3 bases, and 11 bases separated the two germline ends. CDR3 in DNA: TGTGCCAGCAGCCATTGGGGCCGATCTAATGAAAAACTGTTTTTT. It is translated as CASSHWGRSNEKLFF.

Only a few counts were recorded for this clone. The gene calls are TRBV6-5 and TRBJ2-6; TRBD2 might be the D (6 bases). Trimming removed 10 bases at V and 0 bases at J, with 10 bases between. Per the germline V gene, CDR1 is MNHEY and CDR2 is SVGAGI. The CDR3 consists of 14 residues. This chain's CDR3 is CATHGGSGANVLTF. CDR3 coding DNA: TGTGCCACCCACGGGGGCTCTGGGGCCAACGTCCTGACTTTC.

A few counts support this clone. For the CDR3, the DNA is TGCAGCGTTGAGCAACCGGGACTAGCGCCCTACAATGAGCAGTTCTTC. It is translated as CSVEQPGLAPYNEQFF. The chain carries TRBV29-1 and TRBJ2-1; 10 bases agree with TRBD2. The CDR3 is 16 residues long. Per the germline V gene, CDR1 is SQVTM and CDR2 is ANQGSEA. Trimming removed 3 bases from V and 2 bases from J; junction bases left unmatched: 7.

The CDR3 protein is CATSREETQYF. DNA of the CDR3: TGTGCCACCAGCAGAGAAGAGACCCAGTACTTC. The rearrangement uses TRBV15 and TRBJ2-5; D unclear. The germline V and J ends were trimmed by 0 bases and 4 bases, with 0 bases remaining between them. Germline-derived CDR1 and CDR2 are LNHNV and YYDKDF (reference sequence). This CDR3 spans 11 amino acids.

V usage is TRBV18 and J usage is TRBJ2-5; TRBD1 is a possible D gene (5 bases). V was shortened by 2 bases and J by 2 bases, with 18 bases between the two germline ends. This CDR3 spans 17 amino acids. CDR1 KGHSH and CDR2 LQKENI come from the germline V gene. CDR3 nucleotide sequence: TGTGCCAGCTCACCATTCCAGGGTGAGGAGCTTCAAGAGACCCAGTACTTC. Its translation: CASSPFQGEELQETQYF.

Within the sample, this clone is medium-sized (0.01 to 0.1%). J is TRBJ2-7 and V is TRBV4-2; tentatively, D is TRBD1 or TRBD2 (5 bases each). Trimming left V 3 bases short and J 5 bases short, with 17 bases between. Per the germline V gene, CDR1 is LGHNA and CDR2 is YNFKEQ. CDR3 length: 15 residues. CDR3 DNA: TGTGCCAGCAGCCAGAAAGGGGCGGGTCCAGACGAGCAGTACTTC. Translation: CASSQKGAGPDEQYF.

This chain uses TRBV29-1 with TRBJ2-3; D is perhaps TRBD1 or TRBD2 (5 bases each). The CDR3 extends over 16 amino acids. V lost 3 bases and J 2 bases, leaving 18 bases between the germline ends. Per germline, CDR1 SQVTM and CDR2 ANQGSEA. DNA of the CDR3: TGCAGCGTTGAGATCCAACGGGGCGAACCCACAGATACGCAGTATTTT. Translated, it gives CSVEIQRGEPTDTQYF.

The chain uses TRBV7-9 and TRBJ2-3, with D maybe TRBD2 (5 bases). This CDR3 region has 13 residues. Germline assignment: CDR1 SEHNR and CDR2 FQNEAQ (reference sequence). With 4 bases removed from V and 9 bases from J, the gap between germline ends came to 14 bases. The CDR3 region has the DNA TGTGCCAGCAGCTCAACCACTAGTTCGACGCAGTATTTT. Translation: CASSSTTSSTQYF. Together with reference TRBV7-9 and TRBJ2-3, the CDR3 gives the full variable domain: DTGVSQNPRHKITKRGQNVTFRCDPISEHNRLYWYRQTLGQGPEFLTYFQNEAQLEKSRLLSDRFSAERPKGSFSTLEIQRTEQGDSAMYLCASSSTTSSTQYFGPGTRLTVL.

The V gene is TRBV29-1, the J gene TRBJ2-4; TRBD2 might be the D (6 bases). The V gene's germline CDR1 is SQVTM and CDR2 ANQGSEA. The CDR3 loop spans 12 amino acids. Trimming removed 4 bases at V and 7 bases at J, with 11 bases between. The CDR3 DNA is TGCAGCGTTGTGCCCCGGGAGAACATTCAGTACTTC. It yields the protein CSVVPRENIQYF.

The V call is TRBV4-2, the J call TRBJ2-1; no clear D gene. V gave up 1 base and J gave up 9 bases, with 7 bases separating them. The CDR3 runs to 12 residues. The V gene's germline CDR1 is LGHNA and CDR2 YNFKEQ. The CDR3 protein is CASSQGAIEQFF. CDR3 nucleotide sequence: TGTGCCAGCAGCCAAGGTGCGATTGAGCAGTTCTTC.

The chain has TRBV7-9 and TRBJ2-1; tentative D call: TRBD2 (6 bases). Trimming removed 5 bases at V and 4 bases at J, with 12 bases between. This CDR3 has 14 amino acids. Germline V gene data show CDR1 as SEHNR and CDR2 as FQNEAQ (reference sequence). CDR3 sequence reads: CASSTPGLYNEQFF. The CDR3 coding sequence is TGTGCCAGCAGCACCCCGGGACTTTACAATGAGCAGTTCTTC.

This rearrangement joins TRBV27 to TRBJ1-1, with 8 bases identical to TRBD1. The germline gives CDR1 MNHEY, CDR2 SMNVEV (reference sequence). The CDR3 runs to 13 residues. The J segment lost 7 bases and the V segment lost 4 bases, leaving 5 bases of the junction unmatched. CDR3 sequence (DNA): TGTGCCAGCAGTTATCAGGGGGCCAATGAAGCTTTCTTT. Its protein is CASSYQGANEAFF.